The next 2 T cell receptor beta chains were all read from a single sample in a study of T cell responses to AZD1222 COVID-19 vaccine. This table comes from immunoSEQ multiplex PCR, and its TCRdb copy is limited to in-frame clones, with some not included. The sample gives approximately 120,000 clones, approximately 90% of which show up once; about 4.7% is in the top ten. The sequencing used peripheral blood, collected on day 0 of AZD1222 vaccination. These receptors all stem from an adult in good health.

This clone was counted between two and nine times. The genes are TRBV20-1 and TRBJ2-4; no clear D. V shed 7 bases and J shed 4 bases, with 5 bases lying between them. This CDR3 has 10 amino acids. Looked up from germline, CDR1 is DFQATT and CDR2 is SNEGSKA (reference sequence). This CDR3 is CSGRKNIQYF. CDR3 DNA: TGCAGTGGGCGGAAAAACATTCAGTACTTC.

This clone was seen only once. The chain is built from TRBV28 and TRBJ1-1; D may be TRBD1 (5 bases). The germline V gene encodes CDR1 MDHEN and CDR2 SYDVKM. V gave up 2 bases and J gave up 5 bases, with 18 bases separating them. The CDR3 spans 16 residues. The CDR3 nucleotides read TGTGCCAGCAGTTTAGGAGCCCTTGGGGGAACGACTGAAGCTTTCTTT. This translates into CASSLGALGGTTEAFF.